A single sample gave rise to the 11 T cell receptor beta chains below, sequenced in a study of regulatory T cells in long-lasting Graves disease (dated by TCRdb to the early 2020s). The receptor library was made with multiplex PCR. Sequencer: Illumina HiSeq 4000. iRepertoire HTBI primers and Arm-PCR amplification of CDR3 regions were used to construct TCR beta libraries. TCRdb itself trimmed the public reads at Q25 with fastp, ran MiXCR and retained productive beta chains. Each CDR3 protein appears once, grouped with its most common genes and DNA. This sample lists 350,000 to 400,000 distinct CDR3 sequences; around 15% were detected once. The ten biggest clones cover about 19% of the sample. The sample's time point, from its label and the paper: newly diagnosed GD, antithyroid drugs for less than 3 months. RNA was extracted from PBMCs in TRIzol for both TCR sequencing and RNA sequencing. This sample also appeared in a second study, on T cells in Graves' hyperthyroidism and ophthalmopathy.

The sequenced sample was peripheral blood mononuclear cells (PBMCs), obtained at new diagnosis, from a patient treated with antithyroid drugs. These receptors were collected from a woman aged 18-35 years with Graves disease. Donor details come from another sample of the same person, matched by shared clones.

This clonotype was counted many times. CDR3 region: CASSLSQGKNIQYF. CDR3 nucleotide sequence: TGTGCCAGCAGCTTATCCCAGGGAAAAAACATTCAGTACTTC. The chain recombines TRBV7-9 with TRBJ2-4; possibly TRBD1 for D (5 bases). Trimming cost V 2 bases and J 4 bases, with 9 bases left between them. Germline V CDR1 and CDR2: SEHNR, FQNEAQ (reference sequence). This CDR3 contains 14 residues.

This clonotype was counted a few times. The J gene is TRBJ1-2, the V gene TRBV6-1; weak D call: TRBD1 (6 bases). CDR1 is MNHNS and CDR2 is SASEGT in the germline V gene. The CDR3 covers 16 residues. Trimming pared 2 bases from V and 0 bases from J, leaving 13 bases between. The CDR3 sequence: CASSETHREANYGYTF. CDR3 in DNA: TGTGCCAGCAGTGAAACTCACAGGGAAGCTAACTATGGCTACACCTTC.

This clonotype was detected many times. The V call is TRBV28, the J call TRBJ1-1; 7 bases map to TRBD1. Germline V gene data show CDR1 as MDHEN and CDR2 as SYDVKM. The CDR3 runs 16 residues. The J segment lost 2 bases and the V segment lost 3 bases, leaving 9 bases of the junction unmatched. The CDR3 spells CASSFAGGRGNTEAFF. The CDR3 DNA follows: TGTGCCAGCAGTTTCGCAGGGGGGAGGGGAAACACTGAAGCTTTCTTT.

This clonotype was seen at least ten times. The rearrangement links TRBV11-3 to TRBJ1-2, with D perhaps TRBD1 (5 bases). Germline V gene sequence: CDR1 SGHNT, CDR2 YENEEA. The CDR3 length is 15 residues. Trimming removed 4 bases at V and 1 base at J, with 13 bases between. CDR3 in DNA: TGTGCCAGCAGCTCAAAAGGGACGGGTAACTATGGCTACACCTTC. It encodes CASSSKGTGNYGYTF. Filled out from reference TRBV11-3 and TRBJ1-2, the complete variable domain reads EAGVVQSPRYKIIEKKQPVAFWCNPISGHNTLYWYLQNLGQGPELLIRYENEEAVDDSQLPKDRFSAERLKGVDSTLKIQPAELGDSAVYLCASSSKGTGNYGYTFGSGTRLTVV.

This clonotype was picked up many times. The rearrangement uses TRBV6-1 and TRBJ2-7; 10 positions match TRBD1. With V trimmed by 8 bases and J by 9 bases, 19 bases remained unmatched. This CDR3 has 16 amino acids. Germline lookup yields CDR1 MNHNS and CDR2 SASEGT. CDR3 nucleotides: TGTGCCAGCTCTCTGACCTCCGGGACAGGGGTGGGAGGGCAGTACTTC. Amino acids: CASSLTSGTGVGGQYF.

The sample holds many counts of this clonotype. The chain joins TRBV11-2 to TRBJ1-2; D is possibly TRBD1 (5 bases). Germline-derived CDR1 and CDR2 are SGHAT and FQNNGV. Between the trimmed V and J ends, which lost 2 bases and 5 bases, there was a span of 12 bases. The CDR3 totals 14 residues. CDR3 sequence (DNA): TGTGCCAGCAGCTTACCCGAGACAGTTTATGGCTACACCTTC. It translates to CASSLPETVYGYTF.

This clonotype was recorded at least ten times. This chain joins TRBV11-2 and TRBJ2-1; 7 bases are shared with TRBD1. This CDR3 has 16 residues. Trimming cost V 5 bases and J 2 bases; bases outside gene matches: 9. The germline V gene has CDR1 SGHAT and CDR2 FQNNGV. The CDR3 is CASSRSTQGAYNEQFF. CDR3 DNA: TGTGCCAGCAGCCGCTCCACCCAGGGGGCCTACAATGAGCAGTTCTTC.

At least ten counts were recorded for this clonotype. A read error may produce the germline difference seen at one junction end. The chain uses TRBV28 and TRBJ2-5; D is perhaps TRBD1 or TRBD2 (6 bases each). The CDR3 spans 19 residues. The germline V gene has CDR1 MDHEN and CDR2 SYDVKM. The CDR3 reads CTSSFERGRSSSIQETQYF. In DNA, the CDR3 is TGTACCAGCAGTTTCGAAAGGGGGAGGAGTAGCTCAATCCAAGAGACCCAGTACTTC.

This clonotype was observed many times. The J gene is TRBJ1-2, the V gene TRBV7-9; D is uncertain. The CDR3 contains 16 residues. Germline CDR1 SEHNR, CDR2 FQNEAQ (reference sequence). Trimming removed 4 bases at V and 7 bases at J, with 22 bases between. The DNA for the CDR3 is TGTGCCAGCAGCTCTTCGACATCTGGCGGGGTTCCTGGCTACACCTTC. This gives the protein CASSSSTSGGVPGYTF.

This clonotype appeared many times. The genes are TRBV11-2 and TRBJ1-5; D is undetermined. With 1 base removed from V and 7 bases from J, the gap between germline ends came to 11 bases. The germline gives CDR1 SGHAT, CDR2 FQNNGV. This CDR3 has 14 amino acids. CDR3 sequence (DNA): TGTGCCAGCAGCTTAGTGGGTGCGGCACAGCCCCAGCATTTT. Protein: CASSLVGAAQPQHF.

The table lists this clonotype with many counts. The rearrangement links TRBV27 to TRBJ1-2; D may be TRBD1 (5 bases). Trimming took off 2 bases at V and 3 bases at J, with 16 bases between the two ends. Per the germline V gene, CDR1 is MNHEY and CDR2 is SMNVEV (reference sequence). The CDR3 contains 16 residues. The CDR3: CASSLRWSREHYGYTF. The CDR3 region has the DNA TGTGCCAGCAGTTTACGGTGGTCCAGGGAACACTATGGCTACACCTTC.